This TCR beta chain stems from a study of T cell repertoires in cytomegalovirus infection. The study, taken as a whole, reports: Based on cumulative public TCR beta family frequency, carriers of CMV plus the relevant HLA were identified. The response measured ex vivo was dominated by TCR beta clonotypes (HLA-C-restricted and CMV-specific).

Using its own MiXCR run on the reads, TCRdb lists one record per CDR3 protein. The table records about 140,000 distinct CDR3 sequences, 5.5% to 7% of them present only once. The V and J ends lost 3 bases and 2 bases respectively, with 11 bases between them. The germline CDR1 and CDR2 sequences are DFQATT and SNEGSKA (reference sequence). The CDR3 is made up of 15 amino acids. This clonotype has a count of ten or more. Its antigen is not known. The chain combines TRBV20-1 with TRBJ1-6; D uncertain. Sequencing was done on a sample of PBMCs. The TCR sequence derives from a human donor in good health (CMV status not recorded). Some clones in this sample may be carry-over from other donors' samples. The CDR3 region is CSASEGMAYNSPLHF. As DNA, the CDR3 is TGCAGTGCTAGTGAAGGGATGGCCTATAATTCACCCCTCCACTTT.